The T cell receptor (beta chain) described here comes from a study of T-cell memory formation after mild COVID-19. Study overall: Most TCR clusters belonged to a single donor. Points from the study as a whole: Mostly located in CM and EM were contracting CD4+ clones, with contracting CD8+ clones located in EMRA.

UMIs and sample barcodes were carried by the TCR alpha and TCR beta cDNA libraries that 5'RACE produced using constant-segment primers. TCRdb re-called the 5' RACE reads through MiXCR, storing one row per CDR3 protein. The sample contains some 440,000 distinct CDR3 sequences, about 23% of which appear only once. Concerning this clonotype: The target antigen is unknown.

The specimen was PBMCs or a T cell subset sorted from them (not recorded which). The receptor comes from an adult woman who had mild COVID-19 (a few samples of this study predate the infection). Cell type and time point are not known.

This CDR3 is CSARDQLVPNIHEQFF. The CDR3 coding sequence is TGCAGTGCTAGAGACCAACTAGTCCCCAATATCCATGAGCAGTTCTTC. The genes are TRBV20-1 and TRBJ2-1, with a possible D match to TRBD2 (5 bases). The V and J ends lost 0 bases and 8 bases respectively, with 20 bases between them. Germline assignment: CDR1 DFQATT and CDR2 SNEGSKA (reference sequence). The CDR3 contains 16 residues.